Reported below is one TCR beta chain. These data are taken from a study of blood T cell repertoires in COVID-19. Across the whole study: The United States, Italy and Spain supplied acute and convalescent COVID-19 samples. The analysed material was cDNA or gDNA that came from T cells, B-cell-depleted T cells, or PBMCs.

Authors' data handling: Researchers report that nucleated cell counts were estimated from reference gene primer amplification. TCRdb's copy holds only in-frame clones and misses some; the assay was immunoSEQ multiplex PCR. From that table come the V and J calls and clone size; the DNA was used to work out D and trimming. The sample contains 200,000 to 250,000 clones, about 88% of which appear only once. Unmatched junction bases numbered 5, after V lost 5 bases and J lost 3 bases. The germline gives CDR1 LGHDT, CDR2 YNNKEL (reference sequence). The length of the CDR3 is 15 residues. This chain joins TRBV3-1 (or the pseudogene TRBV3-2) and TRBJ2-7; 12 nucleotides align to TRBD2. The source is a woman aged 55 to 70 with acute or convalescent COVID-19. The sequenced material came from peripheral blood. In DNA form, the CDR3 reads TGTGCCAGCAGCTACGGACTAGCGGGGTACTACGAGCAGTACTTC. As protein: CASSYGLAGYYEQYF.